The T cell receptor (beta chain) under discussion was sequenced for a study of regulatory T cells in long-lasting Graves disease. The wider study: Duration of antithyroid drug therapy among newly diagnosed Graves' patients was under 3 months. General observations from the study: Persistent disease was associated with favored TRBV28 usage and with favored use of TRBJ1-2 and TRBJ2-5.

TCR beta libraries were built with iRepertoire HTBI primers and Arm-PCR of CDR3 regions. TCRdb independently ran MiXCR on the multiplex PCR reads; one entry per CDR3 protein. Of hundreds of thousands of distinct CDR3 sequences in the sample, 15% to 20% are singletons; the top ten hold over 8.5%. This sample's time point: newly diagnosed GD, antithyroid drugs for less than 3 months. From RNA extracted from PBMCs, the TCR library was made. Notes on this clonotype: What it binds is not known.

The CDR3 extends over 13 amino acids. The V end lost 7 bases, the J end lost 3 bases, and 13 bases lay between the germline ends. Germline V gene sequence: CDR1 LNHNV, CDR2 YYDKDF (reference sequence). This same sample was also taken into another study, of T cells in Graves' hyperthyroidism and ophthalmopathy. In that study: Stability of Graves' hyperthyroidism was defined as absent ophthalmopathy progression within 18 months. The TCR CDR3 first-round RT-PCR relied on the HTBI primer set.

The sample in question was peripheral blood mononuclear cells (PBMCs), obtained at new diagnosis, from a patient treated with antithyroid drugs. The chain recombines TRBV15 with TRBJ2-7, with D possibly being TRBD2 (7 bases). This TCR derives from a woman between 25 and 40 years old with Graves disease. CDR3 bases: TGTGCCACCACCGCAGGGGAGGGCTACGAGCAGTACTTC. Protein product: CATTAGEGYEQYF.